The rows below give T cell receptor beta chains drawn from one sample of a study of blood T cell repertoires in COVID-19. The repertoire was sequenced with immunoSEQ multiplex PCR; TCRdb's copy has only in-frame clones and lacks some. Seen here are about 99,000 clones, approximately 80% observed once, and the top ten hold roughly 29%. Sequencing was performed on peripheral blood. The receptors here all came from a man aged 55 to 70 with acute or convalescent COVID-19. The CDR3 runs from the conserved cysteine through the conserved F or W. D genes are given only for firm matches. Size is stated for part of the rows, as once, few or many counts, or as a class when the clone is expanded.

TRBV7-6	TRBJ2-3	NA	NA	TGTGCCACCTCCCTTCGGGGAGGAGGAACAGATACGCAGTATTTT	CATSLRGGGTDTQYF
TRBV2	TRBJ1-1	NA	NA	TGTGCCAGCAGCCGGGACACTAACACTGAAGCTTTCTTT	CASSRDTNTEAFF
TRBV19	TRBJ2-7	NA	TRBD2	TGTGCCAGTAGTAGGGGACTAGCGGGATTCTACGAGCAGTACTTC	CASSRGLAGFYEQYF
TRBV11-2	TRBJ2-5	NA	TRBD2	TGTGCCAGCAGCCGACGACTAGCGGGAGTACAAGAGACCCAGTACTTC	CASSRRLAGVQETQYF
TRBV15	TRBJ1-5	NA	NA	TGTGCCACCAGCGGTTGGACAAGTAGCAATCAGCCCCAGCATTTT	CATSGWTSSNQPQHF
TRBV28	TRBJ2-5	NA	NA	TGTGCCAGCAGTCCCGGGGTTACTCGCCAAGAGACCCAGTACTTC	CASSPGVTRQETQYF
TRBV7-8	TRBJ1-1	NA	NA	TGTGCCAGCAGCTTCAGGGGAATGAACACTGAAGCTTTCTTT	CASSFRGMNTEAFF
TRBV2	TRBJ2-7	NA	NA	TGTGCCAGCACTCTGCTACGCCGCGAGCAGTACTTC	CASTLLRREQYF
TRBV29-1	TRBJ1-2	NA	NA	TGCAGCGTACACTATTTGGATGGCTACACCTTC	CSVHYLDGYTF
TRBV5-1	TRBJ1-6	NA	NA	TGCGCCAGCAGCTTGGGAATTAATCAGGTCGGCCCGCTCCACTTT	CASSLGINQVGPLHF
TRBV7-9	TRBJ2-2	NA	NA	TGTGCCAGCAGCCTTAACACCGGGGAGCTGTTTTTT	CASSLNTGELFF
TRBV18	TRBJ2-1	NA	TRBD2	TGTGCCAGCTCACCGGCGGGACTAGCGGGAGGGCTGAATGAGCAGTTCTTC	CASSPAGLAGGLNEQFF
TRBV7-2	TRBJ1-4	NA	NA	TGTGCCAGCAGCTTAGCTGTGAGGGAAAAACTGTTTTTT	CASSLAVREKLFF
TRBV7-2	TRBJ2-1	NA	TRBD2	TGTGCCAGCAGCTTTGCTAGCGGGGACCGTGAGCAGTTCTTC	CASSFASGDREQFF
TRBV27	TRBJ1-2	NA	NA	TGTGCCAGCAATGGGGGGAACTATGGCTACACCTTC	CASNGGNYGYTF
TRBV10-1	TRBJ1-1	few	TRBD1	TGCGCCAGCAGTAGTAGGACAGGGGGCACCACTGAAGCTTTCTTT	CASSSRTGGTTEAFF
TRBV5-6	TRBJ1-1	NA	TRBD1	TGTGCCAGCAGCTTTTGGGACAGGGATAAGGCTGAAGCTTTCTTT	CASSFWDRDKAEAFF
TRBV7-2	TRBJ2-5	NA	TRBD1	TGTGCCAGCAGCTTCGGGACAGGGGTAGAGACCCAGTACTTC	CASSFGTGVETQYF
TRBV7-9	TRBJ2-1	NA	TRBD2	TGTGCCAGCAGCTTAGCGCGTATGGGACTAGCGGGAGAACGCAATGAGCAGTTCTTC	CASSLARMGLAGERNEQFF
TRBV5-1	TRBJ1-1	few	NA	TGCGCCAGCAGCTTTCAGAACACTGAAGCTTTCTTT	CASSFQNTEAFF
TRBV5-1	TRBJ2-3	NA	TRBD1	TGCGCCAGCAGCTTTCAGGGGGCCGAAGATACGCAGTATTTT	CASSFQGAEDTQYF
TRBV9	TRBJ2-1	NA	NA	TGTGCCAGCAGCCTCGAGGCTGGGTCGAGCTCCTACAATGAGCAGTTCTTC	CASSLEAGSSSYNEQFF
TRBV2	TRBJ2-7	NA	NA	TGTGCCAGCAGTGTCGGCGGAACCTACGAGCAGTACTTC	CASSVGGTYEQYF
TRBV12-3/TRBV12-4	TRBJ2-5	NA	TRBD2	TGTGCCAGCAGTAGCGGGACGGAGACCCAGTACTTC	CASSSGTETQYF
TRBV28	TRBJ1-4	NA	NA	TGTGCCAGCAGTTACGGGGGTCTTGCAACTAATGAAAAACTGTTTTTT	CASSYGGLATNEKLFF
TRBV24-1	TRBJ2-2	few	NA	TGTGCCACCAGTGACCTAGATGGCACCGGGGAGCTGTTTTTT	CATSDLDGTGELFF
TRBV2	TRBJ2-7	NA	NA	TGTGCCAGCAGTGAGGGGGGGCGCGGGTACGAGCAGTACTTC	CASSEGGRGYEQYF
TRBV11-2	TRBJ2-5	NA	TRBD2	TGTGCCAGCAGCTTACTAGCGGGTTCCCAAGAGACCCAGTACTTC	CASSLLAGSQETQYF